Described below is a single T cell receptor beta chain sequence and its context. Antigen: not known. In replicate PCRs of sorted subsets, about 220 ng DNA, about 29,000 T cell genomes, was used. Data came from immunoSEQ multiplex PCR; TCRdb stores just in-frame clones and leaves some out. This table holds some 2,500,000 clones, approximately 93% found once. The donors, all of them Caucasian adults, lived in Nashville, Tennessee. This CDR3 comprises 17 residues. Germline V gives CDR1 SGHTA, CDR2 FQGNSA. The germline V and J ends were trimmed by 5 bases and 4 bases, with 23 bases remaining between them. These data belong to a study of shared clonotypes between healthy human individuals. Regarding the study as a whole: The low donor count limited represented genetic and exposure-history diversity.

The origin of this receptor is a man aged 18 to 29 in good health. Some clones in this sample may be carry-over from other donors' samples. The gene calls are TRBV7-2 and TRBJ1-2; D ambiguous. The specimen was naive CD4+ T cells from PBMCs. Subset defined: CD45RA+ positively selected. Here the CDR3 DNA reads TGTGCCAGCAGCCACGGCCAACTCCCGAGTCGGAGCTATGGCTACACCTTC. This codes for CASSHGQLPSRSYGYTF.